A single sample is the source of the 13 T cell receptor beta chains below, sequenced in a study of T cells after yellow fever vaccination (dated by TCRdb to between 2019 and 2020). The intended sense of this specimen's treatment or condition label: live attenuated yellow fever vaccine strain. Receptor amplification or capture employed 5' RACE. The sample was run on an Illumina NovaSeq 6000. TCRdb ran its own pipeline on the public reads, namely fastp trimming at Q25 and MiXCR clone calling, and kept in-frame beta chains. Rows are combined by CDR3 protein, so each entry shows the most common genes and DNA. This sample comprises more than 300,000 distinct CDR3 sequences, approximately 11% of them detected only once. The ten most abundant clones make up 3% to 3.5% of the sample. The specimen comprised CD4+ T cells sorted from PBMCs, sampled 45 days after the yellow fever booster vaccination. The origin of the receptors is a man younger than 30 who received the YFV17D yellow fever vaccine.

This chain joins TRBV7-8 and TRBJ1-5; no clear D. Germline CDR1 reads SGHVS; CDR2 reads FQNEAQ. V was trimmed by 3 bases and J by 7 bases, leaving 13 bases between them. The CDR3 is made up of 14 amino acids. CDR3 region: CASSLDEETQPQHF. CDR3 DNA sequence: TGTGCCAGCAGCTTGGACGAGGAGACCCAGCCCCAGCATTTT.

The chain joins TRBV19 to TRBJ2-1; TRBD1 matches at 8 bases. After removal of 1 base from V and 13 bases from J, the junction contained 9 bases not matched to a gene. This CDR3 is built from 14 residues. CDR1 is LNHDA and CDR2 is SQIVND in the germline V gene (reference sequence). The CDR3 spells CASSIVGQGAFQFF. The CDR3 DNA reads TGTGCCAGTAGTATAGTTGGGCAGGGGGCTTTCCAGTTCTTC.

This clonotype was detected only a few times. The chain uses TRBV5-1 and TRBJ2-5, with TRBD1 matching 9 bases. The V gene's germline CDR1 is SGHRS and CDR2 YFSETQ. J lost 3 bases, V lost 2 bases, and 5 bases had no gene match. This CDR3 region has 15 residues. Here the CDR3 reads CASSFLTGGEETQYF. In DNA form, the CDR3 reads TGCGCCAGCAGCTTTTTGACAGGGGGGGAAGAGACCCAGTACTTC. The variable domain in full, with the rest retrieved from reference TRBV5-1 and TRBJ2-5, is KAGVTQTPRYLIKTRGQQVTLSCSPISGHRSVSWYQQTPGQGLQFLFEYFSETQRNKGNFPGRFSGRQFSNSRSEMNVSTLELGDSALYLCASSFLTGGEETQYFGPGTRLLVL.

The V gene is TRBV5-1, the J gene TRBJ1-1, with D unresolved. CDR1 is SGHRS and CDR2 is YFSETQ in the germline V gene. This CDR3 spans 12 amino acids. With 0 bases removed from V and 4 bases from J, the gap between germline ends came to 4 bases. CDR3 sequence: CASSLESTEAFF. The CDR3 DNA reads as TGCGCCAGCAGCTTGGAAAGCACTGAAGCTTTCTTT.

This clonotype was counted ten times or more. The V gene is TRBV7-2, the J gene TRBJ2-3; 8 bases match TRBD1. The length of the CDR3 is 15 residues. Trimming took 5 bases from V and 6 from J; bases not matched to a gene: 10. Germline CDR1 SGHTA, CDR2 FQGNSA. CDR3 loop: CASSRDRQRGDTQYF. In DNA, the CDR3 is TGTGCCAGCAGCCGGGACAGGCAAAGAGGGGATACGCAGTATTTT.

The V call is TRBV10-3, the J call TRBJ1-5, with D unresolved. The germline V gene has CDR1 ENHRY and CDR2 SYGVKD. This CDR3 is built from 12 residues. V was shortened by 2 bases and J by 10 bases, with 9 bases between the two germline ends. CDR3 coding DNA: TGTGCCATCAGTGAGCCAAGCCTTCCCCAGCATTTT. Its protein is CAISEPSLPQHF.

The chain couples TRBV6-5 to TRBJ1-6; D gene ambiguous. The CDR3 has 15 amino acids. In germline, CDR1 is MNHEY, CDR2 SVGAGI. V shed 0 bases and J shed 10 bases, with 13 bases lying between them. CDR3 DNA: TGTGCCAGCAGTTACTCGAGGGCTTGGAGATCACCCCTCCACTTT. Translation gives CASSYSRAWRSPLHF.

This clonotype turned up a few times. This sequence joins TRBV6-1 and TRBJ2-3; TRBD1 is a possible D gene (5 bases). Deletions cut 3 bases from V and 1 base from J, with 11 bases between. CDR1 is MNHNS, CDR2 SASEGT, per germline. CDR3 length: 15 amino acids. The CDR3 here is CASSDRVVGTDTQYF. The CDR3 nucleotides read TGTGCCAGCAGTGACAGGGTGGTTGGCACAGATACGCAGTATTTT.

This clonotype has ten or more counts. The chain combines TRBV7-6 with TRBJ1-1; D not resolved. Germline loops: CDR1 SGHVS, CDR2 FNYEAQ. Trimming shortened V by 2 bases and J by 1 base, and 11 bases separated the two germline ends. The CDR3 has 15 residues. For the CDR3, the DNA is TGTGCCAGCAGCTTACGGGGAGGTGGGAACACTGAAGCTTTCTTT. Amino acid sequence: CASSLRGGGNTEAFF.

The chain uses TRBV5-1 and TRBJ2-7, with unresolved D. The V end lost 0 bases, the J end lost 7 bases, and 11 bases lay between the germline ends. The CDR3 is 13 residues long. Germline V gives CDR1 SGHRS, CDR2 YFSETQ. CDR3: CASSLEAVGEQYF. The CDR3, as DNA: TGCGCCAGCAGCTTGGAGGCAGTGGGGGAGCAGTACTTC.

This clonotype was seen repeatedly, ten times or more. J is TRBJ2-7 and V is TRBV5-5, with D possibly called TRBD1 or TRBD2 (6 bases each). Trimming stripped 5 bases from V and 2 bases from J, with 14 bases between. The germline gives CDR1 SGHKS, CDR2 YYEKEE (reference sequence). The CDR3 has 14 amino acids. CDR3 sequence reads: CASSSIGGPYEQYF. The CDR3 nucleotides are TGTGCCAGCAGTTCGATTGGGGGGCCCTACGAGCAGTACTTC.

The rearrangement links TRBV20-1 to TRBJ2-5, with 7 bases lining up with TRBD2. This CDR3 is built from 17 residues. V lost 0 bases to trimming and J lost 5 bases; unmatched junction nucleotides: 15. Germline CDR1 is DFQATT and CDR2 is SNEGSKA (reference sequence). CDR3 nucleotides: TGCAGTGCTAGAGATGGCGGACTAGGGCGTTTCCTTGAGACCCAGTACTTC. Protein: CSARDGGLGRFLETQYF.

This sequence joins TRBV9 and TRBJ2-1, with TRBD1 matching 10 bases. This CDR3 spans 16 amino acids. CDR1 SGDLS and CDR2 YYNGEE come from the germline V gene. Trimming removed 1 base from V and 6 bases from J; junction bases left unmatched: 7. CDR3 nucleotides: TGTGCCAGCAGCGTATCTCTGGGACAGGGGTTCAATGAGCAGTTCTTC. Protein product: CASSVSLGQGFNEQFF.